Following are 10 T cell receptor beta chains from one sample sequenced in a study of CD8 T cells in ankylosing spondylitis. TCRdb used MiXCR to reprocess the 5' RACE reads, holding one entry per CDR3 protein. Of a few hundred thousand distinct CDR3 sequences in the sample, 20% to 25% were seen once. Sequencing was carried out using blood, either unsorted or a sorted T cell fraction (not recorded which). The receptors stem from a male donor with ankylosing spondylitis or in good health (not recorded which).

This clonotype was counted a few times. The J gene is TRBJ2-2, the V gene TRBV7-9; D unclear. The CDR3 length is 14 residues. The V end lost 0 bases, the J end lost 11 bases, and 13 bases lay between the germline ends. Germline V gene data show CDR1 as SEHNR and CDR2 as FQNEAQ (reference sequence). The CDR3 spells CASSLAPPRDELFF. The CDR3 bases are TGTGCCAGCAGCTTAGCACCCCCCCGCGACGAGCTGTTTTTT.

V usage is TRBV5-6 and J usage is TRBJ2-2; possibly TRBD2 for D (6 bases). The CDR3 is made up of 16 amino acids. The V end was cut by 0 bases, the J end by 3 bases, with 12 bases between. Germline values: CDR1 SGHDT, CDR2 YYEEEE. This chain's CDR3 is CASSLGVAEYTGELFF. The CDR3 DNA follows: TGTGCCAGCAGCTTGGGAGTAGCGGAGTACACCGGGGAGCTGTTTTTT.

The chain joins TRBV29-1 to TRBJ2-5, with D tentatively TRBD1 or TRBD2 (5 bases each). This CDR3 region has 15 residues. Germline CDR1 reads SQVTM; CDR2 reads ANQGSEA. V shed 1 base and J shed 5 bases, with 17 bases lying between them. The CDR3 is CSVEVSGLAHETQYF. CDR3 coding DNA: TGCAGCGTTGAAGTTTCAGGGCTAGCCCACGAGACCCAGTACTTC. The full variable domain, rest sourced from reference TRBV29-1 and TRBJ2-5, is SAVISQKPSRDICQRGTSLTIQCQVDSQVTMMFWYRQQPGQSLTLIATANQGSEATYESGFVIDKFPISRPNLTFSTLTVSNMSPEDSSIYLCSVEVSGLAHETQYFGPGTRLLVL.

This sequence joins TRBV12-3 or TRBV12-4 and TRBJ2-4, with D perhaps TRBD2 (7 bases). Trimming took 5 bases from V and 5 from J, leaving 13 bases between them. The CDR3 consists of 14 residues. CDR3 residues: CASSPGGRQNIQYF. The CDR3 nucleotides are TGTGCCAGCAGTCCCGGGGGGCGGCAAAACATTCAGTACTTC.

This clonotype was seen many times. The CDR3 DNA follows: TGCAGCGTTTTGGGGTCGCAAGAGCAGTACTTC. Its translation is CSVLGSQEQYF. This chain connects TRBV29-1 to TRBJ2-7, with unresolved D. Germline CDR1 is SQVTM and CDR2 is ANQGSEA. The CDR3 sequence is 11 residues long. Trimming removed 5 bases from V and 7 bases from J, with 12 bases in between.

The J gene is TRBJ2-7, the V gene TRBV20-1; 8 bases match TRBD1. The CDR3 totals 14 residues. The V gene's germline CDR1 is DFQATT and CDR2 SNEGSKA (reference sequence). V shed 6 bases, J shed 2 bases, and the junction held 9 bases outside the gene matches. The chain's CDR3 is CSARLETGAYEQYF. The CDR3 DNA reads as TGCAGTGCCAGACTGGAGACAGGGGCCTACGAGCAGTACTTC.

This clonotype came up a few times. The chain recombines TRBV20-1 with TRBJ2-7; perhaps TRBD2 as D (6 bases). This CDR3 contains 15 residues. The germline V gene encodes CDR1 DFQATT and CDR2 SNEGSKA (reference sequence). V lost 5 bases to trimming and J lost 1 base, with 18 bases between them. CDR3 loop: CSAEARDWASYEQYF. The CDR3, as DNA: TGCAGTGCTGAGGCCCGGGACTGGGCTTCCTACGAGCAGTACTTC.

This clonotype turned up a few times. This chain connects TRBV5-1 to TRBJ2-7; D might be TRBD2 (6 bases). The CDR3 spans 15 residues. Germline CDR1 reads SGHRS; CDR2 reads YFSETQ. Trimming cost V 0 bases and J 2 bases, with 12 bases left between them. CDR3 residues: CASSLDLSGAYEQYF. CDR3 DNA: TGCGCCAGCAGCTTGGACTTGTCGGGGGCCTACGAGCAGTACTTC.

The CDR3 nucleotides read TGTGCCAGCAGTGAATATAACGGGGAGCTGTTTTTT. It encodes CASSEYNGELFF. This chain uses TRBV25-1 with TRBJ2-2; D not certain. The CDR3 extends over 12 amino acids. V shed 0 bases and J shed 7 bases, with 3 bases lying between them. Germline V gene lookup returns CDR1 MGHDK and CDR2 SYGVNS.

This sequence joins TRBV3-1 and TRBJ2-7; possible D gene TRBD2, 6 bases. V lost 0 bases and J 3 bases, leaving 15 bases between the germline ends. Germline V lookup: CDR1 LGHDT, CDR2 YNNKEL (reference sequence). The CDR3 consists of 16 residues. In DNA form, the CDR3 reads TGTGCCAGCAGCCAAGATGGGACTTGGGACGTCTACGAGCAGTACTTC. Protein product: CASSQDGTWDVYEQYF.